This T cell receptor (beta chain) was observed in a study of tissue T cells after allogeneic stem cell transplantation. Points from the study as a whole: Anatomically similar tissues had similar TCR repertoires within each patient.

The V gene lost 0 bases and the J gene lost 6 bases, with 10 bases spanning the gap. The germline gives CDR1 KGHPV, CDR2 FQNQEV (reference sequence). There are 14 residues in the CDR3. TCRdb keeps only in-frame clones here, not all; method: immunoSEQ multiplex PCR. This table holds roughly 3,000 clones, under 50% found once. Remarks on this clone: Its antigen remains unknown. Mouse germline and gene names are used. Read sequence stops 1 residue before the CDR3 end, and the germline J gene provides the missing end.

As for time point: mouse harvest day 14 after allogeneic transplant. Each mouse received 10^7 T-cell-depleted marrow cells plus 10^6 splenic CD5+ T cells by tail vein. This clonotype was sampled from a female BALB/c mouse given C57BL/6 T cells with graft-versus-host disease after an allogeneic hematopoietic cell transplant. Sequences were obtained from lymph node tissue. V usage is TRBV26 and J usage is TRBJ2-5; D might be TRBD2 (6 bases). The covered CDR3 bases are TGTGCCAGCAGTCTGTCTGGGGGTCAGGACACCCAGTAC. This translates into CASSLSGGQDTQY. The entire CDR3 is CASSLSGGQDTQYF.